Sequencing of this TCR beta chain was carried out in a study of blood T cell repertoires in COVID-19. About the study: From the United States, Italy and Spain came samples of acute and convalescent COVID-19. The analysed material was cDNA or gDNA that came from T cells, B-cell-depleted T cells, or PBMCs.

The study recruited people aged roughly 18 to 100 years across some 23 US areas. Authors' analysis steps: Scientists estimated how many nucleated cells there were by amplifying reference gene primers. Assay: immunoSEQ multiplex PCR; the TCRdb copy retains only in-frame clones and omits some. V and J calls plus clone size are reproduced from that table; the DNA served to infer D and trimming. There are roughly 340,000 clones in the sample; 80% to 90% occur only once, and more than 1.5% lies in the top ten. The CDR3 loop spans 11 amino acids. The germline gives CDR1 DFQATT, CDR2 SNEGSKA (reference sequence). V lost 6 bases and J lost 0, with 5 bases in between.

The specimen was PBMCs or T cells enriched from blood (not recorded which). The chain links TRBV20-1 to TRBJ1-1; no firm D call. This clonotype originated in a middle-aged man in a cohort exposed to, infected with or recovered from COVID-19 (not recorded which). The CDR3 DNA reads TGCAGTGCCTTAATGAACACTGAAGCTTTCTTT. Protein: CSALMNTEAFF.